What follows is one TCR beta chain and its context. Antigen specificity is unknown. This sample stems from a study of T cell responses to AZD1222 COVID-19 vaccine. General study points: Two AZD1222 doses significantly raised spike-specific TCR breadth and depth over controls.

Measured with immunoSEQ multiplex PCR; TCRdb has only the in-frame clones, and not every one. Seen here are 50,000 to 70,000 clones, approximately 89% observed once, and the top ten hold about 6.3%. With 3 bases clipped from V and 4 bases from J, the junction kept 6 bases outside the gene matches. This CDR3 is 15 amino acids long. Germline CDR1 and CDR2: ENHRY and SYGVKD. The receptor's source is an adult who received the AZD1222 COVID-19 vaccine. The material sequenced was peripheral blood, taken 28 days after the second AZD1222 dose. V is TRBV10-3 and J is TRBJ2-1; 7 bases map to TRBD2. Written as DNA, the CDR3 is TGTGCCATCAGTGAAGGGTGGGGGGGATACAATGAGCAGTTCTTC. Translating gives CAISEGWGGYNEQFF.